A single sample gave rise to the 14 T cell receptor beta chains below, sequenced in a study of T cell repertoires in cytomegalovirus infection. A single record per CDR3 protein comes from TCRdb applying MiXCR to the reads. The data show approximately 500,000 distinct CDR3 sequences, approximately 10% seen once. Source material: PBMCs. These receptors originate from a human donor in good health (CMV status not recorded). Some clones in this sample may be carry-over from other donors' samples.

This clonotype was seen repeatedly, ten times or more. The chain employs TRBV6-5 and TRBJ2-3; 11 bases fit TRBD2. The V gene's germline CDR1 is MNHEY and CDR2 SVGAGI. The CDR3 sequence is 16 residues long. Unmatched junction bases numbered 5, after V lost 2 bases and J lost 4 bases. The chain's CDR3 is CASSYTSGSGADTQYF. CDR3 in DNA: TGTGCCAGCAGTTACACTAGCGGGAGTGGTGCAGATACGCAGTATTTT.

This clonotype was seen repeatedly, ten times or more. The J gene is TRBJ2-1, the V gene TRBV5-6; tentatively, D is TRBD1 (5 bases). The CDR3 consists of 13 residues. V was cut by 2 bases and J by 8 bases, with 11 bases left in between. CDR1 and CDR2 from the germline V gene are SGHDT and YYEEEE. The CDR3 reads CASSLGVRDEQFF. The CDR3 nucleotides read TGTGCCAGCAGCTTAGGGGTTAGGGATGAGCAGTTCTTC.

The gene calls are TRBV28 and TRBJ2-1, with TRBD2 matching 10 bases. V lost 6 bases, J lost 7 bases, and 12 bases stayed unmatched. The CDR3 runs 16 residues. The germline V gene encodes CDR1 MDHEN and CDR2 SYDVKM. The CDR3, as DNA: TGTGCCAGCAGCAAGACCGGACTAGCGGAGCAGAATGAGCAGTTCTTC. Protein product: CASSKTGLAEQNEQFF.

Only a few counts were recorded for this clonotype. The chain joins TRBV9 to TRBJ1-1; D is undetermined. The length of the CDR3 is 14 residues. CDR1 SGDLS and CDR2 YYNGEE come from the germline V gene. V was shortened by 0 bases and J by 1 base, with 7 bases between the two germline ends. CDR3 protein: CASSVEPQNTEAFF. In DNA, the CDR3 is TGTGCCAGCAGCGTAGAACCGCAGAACACTGAAGCTTTCTTT.

This chain links TRBV18 with TRBJ1-1, with D perhaps TRBD1 (6 bases). Germline values: CDR1 KGHSH, CDR2 LQKENI. The CDR3 extends over 13 amino acids. The ends were cut back, 3 bases at V and 7 bases at J, with 12 bases in the middle. The CDR3, as DNA: TGTGCCAGCTCACCGGTACAGGGAGATGAAGCTTTCTTT. This translates into CASSPVQGDEAFF.

This clonotype was seen only a few times. The chain joins TRBV30 to TRBJ1-1; D unresolved. The CDR3 runs to 15 residues. Germline V gene lookup returns CDR1 GTSNPN and CDR2 SVGIG (reference sequence). Trimming shortened V by 0 bases and J by 0 bases, and 11 bases separated the two germline ends. CDR3 in DNA: TGTGCCTGGAGTGTTCGCTCGATTGTGAACACTGAAGCTTTCTTT. Residues: CAWSVRSIVNTEAFF.

In its sample, this clonotype was seen a few times. Germline is not matched at one junction end, which may reflect a read error. The chain has TRBV20-1 and TRBJ2-7; D might be TRBD1 or TRBD2, each matching 5 bases. CDR3 size: 13 residues. Germline lookup yields CDR1 DFQATT and CDR2 SNEGSKA (reference sequence). In DNA, the CDR3 is TGCAGTGTTAGAAAGGCGTGGGGGTACGAGCAGTACTTC. It translates to CSVRKAWGYEQYF.

This clonotype was detected many times. The chain joins TRBV6-5 to TRBJ2-5, with 7 nucleotides matching TRBD2. Germline assignment: CDR1 MNHEY and CDR2 SVGAGI. Germline trimming cut 2 bases from V and 2 bases from J; bases unmatched to any gene: 2. The CDR3 runs 14 residues. The CDR3 loop is CASSYGTIQETQYF. The CDR3 nucleotides read TGTGCCAGCAGTTACGGGACTATTCAAGAGACCCAGTACTTC.

This clonotype has more than one count but fewer than ten. The chain is built from TRBV23-1 and TRBJ1-5; 8 nucleotides align to TRBD1. TRBV23-1 is placed among ORFs of uncertain function. CDR3 length: 16 amino acids. J was trimmed by 5 bases and V by 3 bases; bases with no gene match: 9. For the CDR3, the DNA is TGCGCCAGCAGTCAGAGCCGGGACAGGCGTTATCAGCCCCAGCATTTT. Its translation is CASSQSRDRRYQPQHF.

This clonotype was detected many times. The V gene is TRBV5-6, the J gene TRBJ2-1, with TRBD2 matching over 10 bases. This CDR3 has 14 amino acids. Germline V gene sequence: CDR1 SGHDT, CDR2 YYEEEE. V dropped 3 bases and J dropped 6; count of bases not matched to a gene: 3. As DNA, the CDR3 is TGTGCCAGCAGCTCGGGACTAGCGATCAATGAGCAGTTCTTC. This sequence encodes CASSSGLAINEQFF.

This clonotype was picked up many times. The rearrangement links TRBV2 to TRBJ2-1, with 9 nucleotides matching TRBD1. The CDR3 totals 16 residues. V lost 4 bases, J lost 7 bases, and 11 bases stayed unmatched. Germline CDR1 and CDR2: SNHLY and FYNNEI. This chain's CDR3 is CASSGGRDRAGNEQFF. The DNA of the CDR3 is TGTGCCAGCAGTGGCGGCCGGGACAGGGCGGGGAATGAGCAGTTCTTC.

This clonotype occurred many times. J is TRBJ1-2 and V is TRBV2; 8 bases fit TRBD1. With V trimmed by 6 bases and J by 3 bases, 6 bases remained unmatched. Germline V gene data show CDR1 as SNHLY and CDR2 as FYNNEI. The CDR3 has 14 residues. CDR3 bases: TGTGCCAGCAGCCGACAGGGACAGGACTATGGCTACACCTTC. Its protein is CASSRQGQDYGYTF.

This clonotype was seen many times. The chain uses TRBV4-1 and TRBJ2-2; D possibly corresponds to TRBD2 (5 bases). The CDR3 is 14 amino acids. Trimming shortened V by 3 bases and J by 6 bases, and 11 bases separated the two germline ends. Germline CDR1 and CDR2: MGHRA and YSYEKL. The CDR3 sequence: CASSQGVIAGELFF. In DNA, the CDR3 is TGCGCCAGCAGCCAGGGAGTGATCGCCGGGGAGCTGTTTTTT.

In its sample, this clonotype was seen many times. V gene TRBV19 combines with J gene TRBJ1-1; 8 bases agree with TRBD1. The junction had 6 bases not matched to a gene; V was cut back by 5 bases and J by 10 bases. The CDR3 consists of 12 residues. Germline assignment: CDR1 LNHDA and CDR2 SQIVND (reference sequence). CDR3 coding DNA: TGTGCCAGTAGTGTCAGGGGGCGAAGAGCTTTCTTT. Amino acid sequence: CASSVRGRRAFF.